The 32 T cell receptor beta chains below all came from one sample that was sequenced in a study of cytomegalovirus exposure and HLA in healthy donors. The PCR contained 60 Vbeta and 13 Jbeta primers. Profiling relied on immunoSEQ multiplex PCR, and the TCRdb table lists in-frame clones only, not all of them. There are 98,000 or so clones in the sample; about 70% occur only once, and roughly 8.3% lies in the top ten. Input material: PBMCs. Receptor source: a human donor in good health.

The chain uses TRBV15 and TRBJ2-5; 8 nucleotides match TRBD1. There are 17 residues in the CDR3. Germline CDR1 reads LNHNV; CDR2 reads YYDKDF (reference sequence). J lost 4 bases, V lost 0 bases, and 10 bases had no gene match. The CDR3 loop is CATSRDPAGGLGETQYF. The CDR3 DNA follows: TGTGCCACCAGCAGAGATCCGGCAGGGGGCTTGGGAGAGACCCAGTACTTC.

The genes are TRBV7-9 and TRBJ1-5; 11 bases align to TRBD1. V was clipped by 2 bases and J by 6 bases; unmatched bases: 9. This CDR3 is 17 amino acids long. Germline loops: CDR1 SEHNR, CDR2 FQNEAQ (reference sequence). In DNA form, the CDR3 reads TGTGCCAGCAGCTTATCCGGGACAGGGGGATCTCGTCAGCCCCAGCATTTT. Encoded protein: CASSLSGTGGSRQPQHF.

V and J are TRBV7-9 and TRBJ1-2, with no clear D. V was shortened by 1 base and J by 3 bases, with 15 bases between the two germline ends. This CDR3 spans 16 amino acids. Looked up from germline, CDR1 is SEHNR and CDR2 is FQNEAQ (reference sequence). The CDR3 loop reads CASSLDLRQADYGYTF. The CDR3 DNA is TGTGCCAGCAGCTTAGATCTAAGGCAGGCCGACTATGGCTACACCTTC.

This chain links TRBV29-1 with TRBJ2-1; a weak D match, TRBD1 (8 bases). CDR1 is SQVTM, CDR2 ANQGSEA, per germline. Deletions cut 7 bases from V and 3 bases from J, with 13 bases between. The CDR3 is made up of 13 amino acids. CDR3 DNA sequence: TGCAGCGGGGGGGGGACAGGCTACAATGAGCAGTTCTTC. Translated: CSGGGTGYNEQFF.

This clone was recorded only once. V and J are TRBV11-2 and TRBJ1-1; D is possibly TRBD1 (5 bases). Per the germline V gene, CDR1 is SGHAT and CDR2 is FQNNGV. This CDR3 is built from 16 residues. Trimming stripped 1 base from V and 1 base from J, with 13 bases between. DNA for the CDR3: TGTGCCAGCAGCTTAGGGGTAGGGGCGAGGAACACTGAAGCTTTCTTT. Residues: CASSLGVGARNTEAFF.

V usage is TRBV28 and J usage is TRBJ1-1, with TRBD1 matching 9 bases. The germline V gene has CDR1 MDHEN and CDR2 SYDVKM. The junction had 7 bases not matched to a gene; V was cut back by 4 bases and J by 1 base. CDR3 length: 16 residues. In nucleotides, the CDR3 is TGTGCCAGCAGTTCTCAACAGGGGGCCGCGAACACTGAAGCTTTCTTT. This encodes CASSSQQGAANTEAFF.

The chain joins TRBV23-1 to TRBJ2-5; D is possibly TRBD2 (6 bases). TRBV23-1 is reported as an ORF; its role is uncertain. The CDR3 spans 16 residues. Trimming removed 0 bases from V and 11 bases from J, with 22 bases in between. The CDR3 reads CASSQSWREPRWEQYF. For the CDR3, the DNA is TGCGCCAGCAGTCAATCGTGGAGGGAGCCCCGGTGGGAGCAGTACTTC.

This chain uses TRBV5-1 with TRBJ2-7; 8 bases fit TRBD2. V shed 1 base and J 2 bases; nucleotides not matched to a gene: 5. Looked up from germline, CDR1 is SGHRS and CDR2 is YFSETQ. The CDR3 length is 15 residues. The CDR3 loop reads CASSLMGSGAYEQYF. The CDR3 DNA follows: TGCGCCAGCAGCTTGATGGGTAGCGGGGCCTACGAGCAGTACTTC.

The V and J genes are TRBV10-3 and TRBJ1-4; tentatively, D is TRBD1 (6 bases). CDR1 and CDR2 (germline): ENHRY, SYGVKD. This CDR3 region has 13 residues. Deletions cut 3 bases from V and 5 bases from J, with 7 bases between. For the CDR3, the DNA is TGTGCCATCAGTGAACAGGGAAATGAAAAACTGTTTTTT. This translates into CAISEQGNEKLFF.

The V call is TRBV9, the J call TRBJ2-1; D is perhaps TRBD2 (6 bases). The CDR3 is 16 amino acids. Germline-derived CDR1 and CDR2 are SGDLS and YYNGEE. Trimming left V 3 bases short and J 0 bases short, with 13 bases between. The CDR3 DNA reads TGTGCCAGCAGCGCCTCTCTAGCGAGCTCCTACAATGAGCAGTTCTTC. This gives the protein CASSASLASSYNEQFF.

The chain recombines TRBV9 with TRBJ2-7, with D possibly TRBD2 on 7 matching bases. V lost 4 bases and J lost 6, with 20 bases in between. Germline CDR1 reads SGDLS; CDR2 reads YYNGEE. The CDR3 spans 15 residues. CDR3 nucleotide sequence: TGTGCCAGCAGCACCCGCGGGGGCCCTTCTGGCGAGCAGTACTTC. Protein: CASSTRGGPSGEQYF.

The CDR3 nucleotides are TGTGCCATCAGTGAAAGACAGGGGTTTCGCGGAGAGACCCAGTACTTC. Translated, it gives CAISERQGFRGETQYF. This chain joins TRBV10-3 and TRBJ2-5; 8 bases align to TRBD1. Germline V CDR1 and CDR2: ENHRY, SYGVKD. This CDR3 spans 16 amino acids. V was clipped by 3 bases and J by 4 bases; unmatched bases: 10.

The chain joins TRBV19 to TRBJ1-5, with TRBD1 identical over 7 bases. Germline lookup yields CDR1 LNHDA and CDR2 SQIVND (reference sequence). The CDR3 covers 17 residues. Germline trimming cut 4 bases from V and 0 bases from J; bases unmatched to any gene: 9. Written as DNA, the CDR3 is TGTGCCAGTAGTACAACGACAGGGAATCCTAGCAATCAGCCCCAGCATTTT. Its translation is CASSTTTGNPSNQPQHF.

This rearrangement joins TRBV19 to TRBJ2-1, with TRBD2 matching 9 bases. Germline CDR1 reads LNHDA; CDR2 reads SQIVND (reference sequence). The CDR3 has 13 residues. Trimming at V came to 3 bases and at J to 10 bases, leaving 4 bases not matched to a gene. CDR3 loop: CASSMRSGGEQFF. CDR3 DNA sequence: TGTGCCAGTAGTATGAGGAGCGGGGGGGAGCAGTTCTTC. The full variable domain, its missing parts supplied by reference TRBV19 and TRBJ2-1, is DGGITQSPKYLFRKEGQNVTLSCEQNLNHDAMYWYRQDPGQGLRLIYYSQIVNDFQKGDIAEGYSVSREKKESFPLTVTSAQKNPTAFYLCASSMRSGGEQFFGPGTRLTVL.

The J gene is TRBJ1-1, the V gene TRBV2, with no clear D. The germline V gene has CDR1 SNHLY and CDR2 FYNNEI. V was shortened by 1 base and J by 0 bases, with 9 bases between the two germline ends. The CDR3 runs 15 residues. The CDR3 is CASSEVRTLNTEAFF. The CDR3 DNA is TGTGCCAGCAGTGAAGTCAGAACGTTGAACACTGAAGCTTTCTTT.

This clone was recorded once. The V gene is TRBV6-1, the J gene TRBJ1-1, with 7 bases lining up with TRBD1. Germline V CDR1 and CDR2: MNHNS, SASEGT. With 7 bases clipped from V and 3 bases from J, the junction kept 5 bases outside the gene matches. The CDR3 length is 13 residues. The CDR3 loop is CASKTGKDTEAFF. DNA for the CDR3: TGTGCCAGCAAGACAGGGAAAGACACTGAAGCTTTCTTT.

The chain combines TRBV10-1 with TRBJ1-5; 7 bases map to TRBD1. Germline V gene lookup returns CDR1 WNHNN and CDR2 SYGVQD (reference sequence). V shed 8 bases, J shed 5 bases, and the junction held 21 bases outside the gene matches. The CDR3 has 18 amino acids. The CDR3 spells CASQFGAGGREYDQPQHF. The CDR3 DNA sequence: TGCGCCAGCCAATTCGGGGCAGGGGGACGAGAGTATGATCAGCCCCAGCATTTT.

The J gene is TRBJ2-1, the V gene TRBV7-2; 7 bases line up with TRBD2. The CDR3 is made up of 16 amino acids. The trim removed 5 bases at V and 7 bases at J, leaving 14 bases unmatched. In germline, CDR1 is SGHTA, CDR2 FQGNSA. The CDR3 protein is CASSPVAGDSQNEQFF. In nucleotides, the CDR3 is TGTGCCAGCAGCCCCGTGGCGGGAGACAGCCAAAATGAGCAGTTCTTC.

The chain carries TRBV15 and TRBJ1-2; the match to TRBD1 covers 9 bases. The ends lost 2 bases at V and 5 bases at J; junction bases unmatched: 6. The CDR3 consists of 15 residues. The germline V gene encodes CDR1 LNHNV and CDR2 YYDKDF (reference sequence). The CDR3 DNA follows: TGTGCCACCAGCAGACCAGACAGGGGGGATTATGGCTACACCTTC. The encoded protein is CATSRPDRGDYGYTF. Full variable domain (outside the CDR3, taken from reference TRBV15 and TRBJ1-2): DAMVIQNPRYQVTQFGKPVTLSCSQTLNHNVMYWYQQKSSQAPKLLFHYYDKDFNNEADTPDNFQSRRPNTSFCFLDIRSPGLGDTAMYLCATSRPDRGDYGYTFGSGTRLTVV.

The chain links TRBV7-9 to TRBJ1-4; 9 bases agree with TRBD1. With V trimmed by 5 bases and J by 6 bases, 10 bases remained unmatched. The CDR3 runs 16 residues. CDR1 and CDR2 (germline): SEHNR, FQNEAQ (reference sequence). The CDR3 nucleotides read TGTGCCAGCAGCATCCTCCGGGACAGGGTTGATGAAAAACTGTTTTTT. Amino acid sequence: CASSILRDRVDEKLFF.

J is TRBJ1-2 and V is TRBV6-6; D might be TRBD1 (6 bases). The length of the CDR3 is 13 residues. Germline CDR1 reads MNHNY; CDR2 reads SVGAGI (reference sequence). Trimming removed 3 bases at V and 2 bases at J, with 7 bases between. The CDR3 region is CASSYTGNYGYTF. The CDR3 nucleotides read TGTGCCAGCAGTTATACAGGGAACTATGGCTACACCTTC.

The chain combines TRBV18 with TRBJ2-7; tentatively, D is TRBD1 (6 bases). V gave up 0 bases and J gave up 0 bases, with 12 bases separating them. Germline V gene lookup returns CDR1 KGHSH and CDR2 LQKENI. The CDR3 runs to 16 residues. The CDR3 DNA sequence: TGTGCCAGCTCACCACCGTTGAGGGGGTACTCCTACGAGCAGTACTTC. Translation gives CASSPPLRGYSYEQYF.

The chain recombines TRBV10-3 with TRBJ2-5, with 13 bases that match TRBD2. The CDR3 has 15 amino acids. V gave up 6 bases and J gave up 2 bases; unmatched junction bases: 3. CDR1 ENHRY and CDR2 SYGVKD come from the germline V gene. The CDR3: CAIRGTSGEQETQYF. In DNA, the CDR3 is TGTGCCATCAGGGGGACTAGCGGGGAACAAGAGACCCAGTACTTC.

The chain has TRBV6-1 and TRBJ1-4, with D tentatively TRBD1 (5 bases). CDR3 length: 14 residues. V lost 1 base to trimming and J lost 6 bases, with 9 bases between them. Germline lookup yields CDR1 MNHNS and CDR2 SASEGT. CDR3 protein: CASSEGQTYEKLFF. CDR3 coding DNA: TGTGCCAGCAGTGAAGGACAGACATATGAAAAACTGTTTTTT.

This rearrangement joins TRBV7-2 to TRBJ1-2, with TRBD1 matching 7 bases. Germline CDR1 is SGHTA and CDR2 is FQGNSA. V was pared by 5 bases and J by 0 bases, with 3 bases of the junction left unmatched. This CDR3 has 14 amino acids. CDR3 sequence reads: CASSTGQTNYGYTF. CDR3 DNA: TGTGCCAGCAGCACGGGACAGACTAACTATGGCTACACCTTC.

The V call is TRBV5-6, the J call TRBJ2-5; D might be TRBD1 (6 bases). With the DNA end fitting TRBJ2-7 better, the J assignment may be wrong. Germline V CDR1 and CDR2: SGHDT, YYEEEE. This CDR3 comprises 13 residues. The CDR3 spells CASRLGAVYEQYF. In nucleotides, the CDR3 is TGTGCCAGCAGACTGGGGGCGGTCTACGAGCAGTACTTC.

The chain couples TRBV9 to TRBJ2-7; D is perhaps TRBD2 (5 bases). Germline assignment: CDR1 SGDLS and CDR2 YYNGEE. The CDR3 is 14 amino acids. V was pared by 2 bases and J by 3 bases, with 12 bases between. The CDR3 nucleotides are TGTGCCAGCAGCGTTGGACGGGGAGTCTACGAGCAGTACTTC. This translates into CASSVGRGVYEQYF.

CDR3 sequence (DNA): TGTGCCAGCAGCTTAGGTGAGGGCTACGAGCAGTACTTC. It is translated as CASSLGEGYEQYF. The genes are TRBV11-2 and TRBJ2-7; D possibly corresponds to TRBD2 (5 bases). The CDR3 spans 13 residues. Germline loops: CDR1 SGHAT, CDR2 FQNNGV. V lost 1 base and J 3 bases, leaving 7 bases between the germline ends.

This rearrangement joins TRBV18 to TRBJ2-1; the match to TRBD1 covers 7 bases. Trimming removed 2 bases from V and 1 base from J; junction bases left unmatched: 5. The CDR3 consists of 16 residues. Per the germline V gene, CDR1 is KGHSH and CDR2 is LQKENI. The CDR3 DNA reads as TGTGCCAGCTCACCAGATCCGGGACAGTCCTACAATGAGCAGTTCTTC. This codes for CASSPDPGQSYNEQFF.

The chain uses TRBV6-4 and TRBJ2-5; D unresolved. The J call may be mistaken, given a closer DNA end match to TRBJ2-7. The germline gives CDR1 MRHNA, CDR2 SNTAGT. The CDR3 loop spans 16 amino acids. CDR3 coding DNA: TGTGCCAGCAGTCCCTTTTTCAGCGAAAACTACTACGAGCAGTACTTC. Its protein is CASSPFFSENYYEQYF.

The rearrangement uses TRBV7-9 and TRBJ2-3; perhaps TRBD1 as D (6 bases). Germline-derived CDR1 and CDR2 are SEHNR and FQNEAQ (reference sequence). There are 15 residues in the CDR3. V was pared by 5 bases and J by 0 bases, with 12 bases between. The CDR3: CASSGGTGSTDTQYF. In DNA form, the CDR3 reads TGTGCCAGCAGCGGGGGAACAGGGAGCACAGATACGCAGTATTTT. The full variable domain, in which reference TRBV7-9 and TRBJ2-3 provide the parts outside the CDR3, is DTGVSQNPRHKITKRGQNVTFRCDPISEHNRLYWYRQTLGQGPEFLTYFQNEAQLEKSRLLSDRFSAERPKGSFSTLEIQRTEQGDSAMYLCASSGGTGSTDTQYFGPGTRLTVL.

This sequence joins TRBV7-9 and TRBJ1-1, with no clear D. The germline gives CDR1 SEHNR, CDR2 FQNEAQ (reference sequence). CDR3 length equals 13 residues. V was cut by 3 bases and J by 4 bases, with 9 bases left in between. CDR3 DNA: TGTGCCAGCAGCTTCCGGGAGGTCACTGAAGCTTTCTTT. It encodes CASSFREVTEAFF.